The 3 T cell receptor beta chains listed next were all sequenced from one sample in a study of shared clonotypes between healthy human individuals. The data were produced by immunoSEQ multiplex PCR, yet TCRdb's version contains in-frame clones alone and is incomplete. Of 2.5 million or so clones listed, around 90% are singletons. The sample comprised naive CD4+ T cells sorted from blood. Subset given: CD45RA+ positively selected. The origin of the receptors is a man aged 18 to 29 in good health.

The chain is built from TRBV5-7 and TRBJ2-5; possibly TRBD1 for D (6 bases). TRBV5-7 is reported as an ORF; its role is uncertain. The CDR3 contains 15 residues. V was clipped by 1 base and J by 2 bases, with 12 bases between them. In DNA form, the CDR3 reads TGTGCCAGCAGCTTGATAAAGGGACATCAAGAGACCCAGTACTTC. It translates to CASSLIKGHQETQYF.

As for this clone: Other DNA sequences in this specimen translate into the identical CDR3. This chain connects TRBV28 to TRBJ2-7; D is ambiguous. The CDR3 covers 12 residues. V lost 3 bases to trimming and J lost 7 bases, with 10 bases between them. The germline CDR1 and CDR2 sequences are MDHEN and SYDVKM. CDR3 protein: CASSFPVGEQYF. CDR3 in DNA: TGTGCCAGCAGTTTTCCTGTCGGGGAGCAGTACTTC.

This sequence joins TRBV12-5 and TRBJ1-2; D unresolved. The CDR3 loop spans 13 amino acids. V was trimmed by 5 bases and J by 6 bases, leaving 13 bases between them. CDR1 is LGHNT and CDR2 is FRNRAP in the germline V gene. The CDR3 sequence is CASGNVGSDGYTF. The CDR3 nucleotides read TGTGCTAGTGGTAACGTGGGGTCGGATGGCTACACCTTC. Complete variable domain (other parts from reference TRBV12-5 and TRBJ1-2): DARVTQTPRHKVTEMGQEVTMRCQPILGHNTVFWYRQTMMQGLELLAYFRNRAPLDDSGMPKDRFSAEMPDATLATLKIQPSEPRDSAVYFCASGNVGSDGYTFGSGTRLTVV.